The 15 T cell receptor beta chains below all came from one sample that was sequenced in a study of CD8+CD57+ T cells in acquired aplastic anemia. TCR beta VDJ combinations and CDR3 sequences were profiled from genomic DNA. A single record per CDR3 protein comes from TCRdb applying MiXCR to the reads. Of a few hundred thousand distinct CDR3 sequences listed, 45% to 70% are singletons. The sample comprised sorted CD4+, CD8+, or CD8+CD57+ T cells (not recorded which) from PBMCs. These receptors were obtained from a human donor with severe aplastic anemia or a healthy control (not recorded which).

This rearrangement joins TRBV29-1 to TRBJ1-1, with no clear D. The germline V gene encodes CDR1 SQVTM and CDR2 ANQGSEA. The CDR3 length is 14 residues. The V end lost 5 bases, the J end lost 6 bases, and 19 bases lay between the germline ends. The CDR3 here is CSVRPGPQDAEAFF. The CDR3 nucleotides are TGCAGCGTTAGACCGGGCCCTCAGGACGCTGAAGCTTTCTTT.

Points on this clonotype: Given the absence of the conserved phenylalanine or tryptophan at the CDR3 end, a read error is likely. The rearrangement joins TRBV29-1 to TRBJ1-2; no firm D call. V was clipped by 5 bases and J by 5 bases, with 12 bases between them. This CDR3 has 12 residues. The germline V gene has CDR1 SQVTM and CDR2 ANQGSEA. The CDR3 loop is CSVYRKGYGYTL. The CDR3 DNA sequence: TGCAGCGTTTATCGCAAAGGATATGGCTACACCTTA.

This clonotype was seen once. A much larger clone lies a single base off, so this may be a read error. CDR3 DNA sequence: TGTGCCAGCAGCTTGGGGCTCACGGAGGTAGAAGAGCAGTACTTC. This sequence encodes CASSLGLTEVEEQYF. The chain joins TRBV5-5 to TRBJ2-7; possibly TRBD2 for D (5 bases). Trimming shortened V by 0 bases and J by 7 bases, and 17 bases separated the two germline ends. CDR3 length equals 15 residues. Germline V CDR1 and CDR2: SGHKS, YYEKEE (reference sequence).

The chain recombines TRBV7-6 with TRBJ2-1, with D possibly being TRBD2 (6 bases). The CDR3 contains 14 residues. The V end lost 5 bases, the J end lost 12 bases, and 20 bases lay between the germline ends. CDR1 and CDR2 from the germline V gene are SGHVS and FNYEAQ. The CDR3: CASSLSGNTDTQFF. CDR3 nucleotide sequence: TGTGCCAGCAGCCTTAGCGGAAACACAGATACGCAGTTCTTC.

CDR3 sequence reads: CASSLVWGNEKLFF. The CDR3 DNA reads TGCGCCAGCAGCTTGGTGTGGGGGAATGAAAAACTGTTTTTT. The chain employs TRBV5-1 and TRBJ1-4, with a tentative D call TRBD1 (5 bases). Germline CDR1 is SGHRS and CDR2 is YFSETQ. Trimming cost V 0 bases and J 5 bases, with 8 bases left between them. The CDR3 has 14 residues.

The CDR3 spells CSARDPDRGHNEQFF. CDR3 sequence (DNA): TGCAGTGCTAGAGACCCGGACAGGGGACACAATGAGCAGTTCTTC. The rearrangement joins TRBV20-1 to TRBJ2-1; 9 nucleotides agree with TRBD1. V was pared by 0 bases and J by 5 bases, with 5 bases of the junction left unmatched. Germline CDR1 DFQATT, CDR2 SNEGSKA (reference sequence). This CDR3 spans 15 amino acids.

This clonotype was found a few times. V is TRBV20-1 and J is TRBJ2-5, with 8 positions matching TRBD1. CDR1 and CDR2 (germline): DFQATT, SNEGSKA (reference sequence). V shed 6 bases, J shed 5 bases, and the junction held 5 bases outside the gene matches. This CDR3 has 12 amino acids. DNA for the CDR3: TGCAGTGCCTCCAGGGGGCGGGAGACCCAGTACTTC. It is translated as CSASRGRETQYF.

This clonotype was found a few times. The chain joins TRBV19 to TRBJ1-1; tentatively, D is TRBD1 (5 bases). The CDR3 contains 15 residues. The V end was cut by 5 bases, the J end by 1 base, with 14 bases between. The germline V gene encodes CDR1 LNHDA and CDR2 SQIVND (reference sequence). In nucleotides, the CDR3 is TGTGCCAGTAGTCTACCCAGGGTTCAGAACACTGAAGCTTTCTTT. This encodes CASSLPRVQNTEAFF. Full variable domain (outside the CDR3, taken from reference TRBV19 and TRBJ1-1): DGGITQSPKYLFRKEGQNVTLSCEQNLNHDAMYWYRQDPGQGLRLIYYSQIVNDFQKGDIAEGYSVSREKKESFPLTVTSAQKNPTAFYLCASSLPRVQNTEAFFGQGTRLTVV.

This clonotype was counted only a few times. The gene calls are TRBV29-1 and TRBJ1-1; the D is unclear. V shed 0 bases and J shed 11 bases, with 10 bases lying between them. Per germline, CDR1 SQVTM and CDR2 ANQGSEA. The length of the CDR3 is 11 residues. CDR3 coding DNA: TGCAGCGTTGAAGAGGGCGGAGAGGCTTTCTTT. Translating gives CSVEEGGEAFF.

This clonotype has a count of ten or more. CDR3 loop: CASSRPGLGLATQYF. The CDR3 DNA is TGTGCCAGCAGCCGACCGGGACTAGGGCTAGCTACGCAGTATTTT. The V gene is TRBV9, the J gene TRBJ2-3, with 8 bases matching TRBD2. CDR3 length: 15 amino acids. V trimming: 4 bases; J trimming: 8 bases; junction bases outside the gene matches: 12. Germline V gives CDR1 SGDLS, CDR2 YYNGEE.

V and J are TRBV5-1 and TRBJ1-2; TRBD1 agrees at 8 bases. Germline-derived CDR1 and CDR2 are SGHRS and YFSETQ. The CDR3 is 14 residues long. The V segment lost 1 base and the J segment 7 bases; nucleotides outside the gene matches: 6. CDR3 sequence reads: CASSLTGGERGYTF. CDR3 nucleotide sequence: TGCGCCAGCAGCTTGACAGGGGGAGAGCGTGGCTACACCTTC. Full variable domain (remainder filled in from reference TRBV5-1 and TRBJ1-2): KAGVTQTPRYLIKTRGQQVTLSCSPISGHRSVSWYQQTPGQGLQFLFEYFSETQRNKGNFPGRFSGRQFSNSRSEMNVSTLELGDSALYLCASSLTGGERGYTFGSGTRLTVV.

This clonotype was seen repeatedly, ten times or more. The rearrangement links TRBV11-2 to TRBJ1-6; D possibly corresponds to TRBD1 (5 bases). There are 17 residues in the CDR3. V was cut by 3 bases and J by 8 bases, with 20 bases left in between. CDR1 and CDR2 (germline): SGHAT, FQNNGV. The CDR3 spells CASSFSLSGGRDSPLHF. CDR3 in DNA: TGTGCCAGCAGCTTTTCGCTTTCGGGGGGTAGGGATTCACCCCTCCACTTT.

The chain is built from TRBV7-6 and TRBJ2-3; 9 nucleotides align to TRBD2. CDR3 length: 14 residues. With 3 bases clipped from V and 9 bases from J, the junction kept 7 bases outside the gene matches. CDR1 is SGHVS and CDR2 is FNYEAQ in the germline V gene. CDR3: CASSFSLAGSTQYF. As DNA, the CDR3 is TGTGCCAGCAGCTTTTCACTAGCGGGCTCCACGCAGTATTTT.

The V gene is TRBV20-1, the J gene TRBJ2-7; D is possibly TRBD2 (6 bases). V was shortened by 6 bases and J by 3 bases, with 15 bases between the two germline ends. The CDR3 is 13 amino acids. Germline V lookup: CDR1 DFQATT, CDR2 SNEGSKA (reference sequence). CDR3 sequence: CSAGTPEGYEQYF. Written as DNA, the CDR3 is TGCAGTGCGGGGACTCCCGAGGGCTACGAGCAGTACTTC.

The CDR3 loop reads CASSQQGGGRTNYGYTF. In DNA form, the CDR3 reads TGTGCCAGCAGCCAGCAGGGAGGGGGCAGAACAAACTATGGCTACACCTTC. This chain uses TRBV7-2 with TRBJ1-2; 7 bases map to TRBD1. CDR3 length equals 17 residues. Germline CDR1 and CDR2: SGHTA and FQGNSA. The V and J ends lost 5 bases and 2 bases, in that order; junction bases with no gene match: 14.